This T cell receptor beta chain derives from a study of blood T cell repertoires in COVID-19. As for the study in general: Collection of acute and convalescent COVID-19 samples took place in the United States, Italy and Spain. In each case, the material was cDNA or gDNA derived from T cells, B-cell-depleted T cells, or PBMCs.

In the original processing: Reference gene primer amplification in the assay estimated nucleated cell counts. Profiled with immunoSEQ multiplex PCR; TCRdb holds only in-frame clones, not every one. Clone size and the V and J calls come from that table; the DNA yielded D and trimming. The top ten clones hold under 13% of a sample with about 120,000 clones, 65% to 90% of them seen once. CDR3 size: 16 residues. V gave up 3 bases and J gave up 4 bases, with 16 bases separating them. Germline V gene sequence: CDR1 MNHNS, CDR2 SASEGT. Sequences were obtained from peripheral blood. The J gene is TRBJ1-5, the V gene TRBV6-1; D possibly corresponds to TRBD1 (5 bases). This TCR was sampled from a man at least 80 years old with acute or convalescent COVID-19. DNA of the CDR3: TGTGCCAGCAGTGAGGGTGGGCCAGGGCTTAATCAGCCCCAGCATTTT. Amino acids: CASSEGGPGLNQPQHF.